This T cell receptor (beta chain) was sequenced during a study of a mutant IDH1 vaccine in newly diagnosed glioma. Overall study context: Patients received vaccination from 4-6 weeks after radiotherapy alone, or with temozolomide cycles. Mean patient age was around 40 years; around 60% were male and about 40% female. Every participant had undergone radiotherapy, temozolomide, or both before, and most underwent both. At week 47 came visit V13, while visit V12 had come at week 35.

This clone occurred once. Its antigen is unknown. Some clones are missing from TCRdb's copy, which holds only in-frame ones; the method was immunoSEQ multiplex PCR. The table includes 30,000 or so clones, around 79% detected once. Germline lookup yields CDR1 MGHDK and CDR2 SYGVNS. The CDR3 consists of 12 residues. V lost 6 bases and J 4 bases, leaving 9 bases between the germline ends. Time point in this sample: week 35, safety follow-up. Doses comprised 300 ug of mutant IDH1 20-mer peptide each, plus topical imiquimod. The V and J genes are TRBV25-1 and TRBJ2-5; no definite D call. Sequencing used PBMCs, obtained from a glioma patient whose treatment included an IDH1 peptide vaccine. The sequence derives from a woman aged 25-40 years with glioma. Some clones in this sample may be carry-over from other donors' samples. The CDR3 here is CASSPGVETQYF. CDR3 in DNA: TGTGCCAGCAGCCCCGGAGTAGAGACCCAGTACTTC.